Below, 24 T cell receptor beta chains from the same sample are listed, as sequenced in a study of T cell repertoires in cytomegalovirus infection. TCRdb analysed the reads with MiXCR anew, one entry per CDR3 protein. Among about 150,000 distinct CDR3 sequences listed, 23% were seen once. Sample: PBMCs. The receptor source for this set is a human donor in good health (CMV status not recorded). Some clones in this sample may be carry-over from other donors' samples.

This clonotype was observed a handful of times. The chain links TRBV6-2 or TRBV6-3 to TRBJ2-5; weak D call: TRBD2 (5 bases). Germline V lookup: CDR1 MNHEY, CDR2 SVGEGT. CDR3 length equals 15 residues. With 5 bases removed from V and 4 bases from J, the gap between germline ends came to 17 bases. For the CDR3, the DNA is TGTGCCAGCAGTCCGAGCGGCCCTTGGCGAGAGACCCAGTACTTC. Protein product: CASSPSGPWRETQYF.

This clonotype has a handful of counts. This sequence joins TRBV28 and TRBJ2-1; D possibly uses TRBD1 or TRBD2 (5 bases each). This CDR3 spans 15 amino acids. V shed 5 bases and J shed 8 bases, with 19 bases lying between them. In germline, CDR1 is MDHEN, CDR2 SYDVKM. The CDR3 loop is CASSPRLGAGYEQFF. CDR3 nucleotide sequence: TGTGCCAGCAGTCCCCGGTTAGGGGCGGGCTATGAGCAGTTCTTC.

The V call is TRBV7-2, the J call TRBJ2-1, with D unclear. The CDR3 consists of 15 residues. Trimming shortened V by 3 bases and J by 0 bases, and 9 bases separated the two germline ends. Germline values: CDR1 SGHTA, CDR2 FQGNSA. The DNA of the CDR3 is TGTGCCAGCAGCTTGGCAGTGGGCTCCTACAATGAGCAGTTCTTC. Protein product: CASSLAVGSYNEQFF.

The chain combines TRBV28 with TRBJ2-1; D not resolved. Germline V gene lookup returns CDR1 MDHEN and CDR2 SYDVKM. The CDR3 sequence is 14 residues long. V lost 7 bases to trimming and J lost 1 base, with 11 bases between them. The CDR3 DNA follows: TGTGCCAGCATGGAGCGCCCTTCCTACAATGAGCAGTTCTTC. Protein product: CASMERPSYNEQFF.

This clonotype was counted only a few times. The CDR3 region is CASSLILDTQYF. The CDR3 DNA reads as TGTGCCAGCAGTCTAATTTTAGATACGCAGTATTTT. The chain couples TRBV2 to TRBJ2-3; D unclear. Trimming left V 5 bases short and J 5 bases short, with 8 bases between. There are 12 residues in the CDR3. The V gene's germline CDR1 is SNHLY and CDR2 FYNNEI. Full variable domain (missing parts from reference TRBV2 and TRBJ2-3): EPEVTQTPSHQVTQMGQEVILRCVPISNHLYFYWYRQILGQKVEFLVSFYNNEISEKSEIFDDQFSVERPDGSNFTLKIRSTKLEDSAMYFCASSLILDTQYFGPGTRLTVL.

The chain is built from TRBV6-5 and TRBJ2-6, with 8 bases aligning to TRBD1. Germline assignment: CDR1 MNHEY and CDR2 SVGAGI. V was pared by 2 bases and J by 1 base, with 7 bases of the junction left unmatched. This CDR3 has 18 amino acids. CDR3 residues: CASSYNGQGISGANVLTF. Written as DNA, the CDR3 is TGTGCCAGCAGTTACAATGGACAGGGTATTTCTGGGGCCAACGTCCTGACTTTC.

The rearrangement links TRBV9 to TRBJ2-2, with 12 bases fitting TRBD2. With 0 bases clipped from V and 1 base from J, the junction kept 1 base outside the gene matches. CDR3 size: 17 residues. CDR1 is SGDLS and CDR2 is YYNGEE in the germline V gene. The CDR3 is CASSVGGLAGNTGELFF. CDR3 coding DNA: TGTGCCAGCAGCGTAGGGGGACTAGCGGGGAACACCGGGGAGCTGTTTTTT.

This chain uses TRBV4-3 with TRBJ2-2; 7 positions agree with TRBD1. V shed 0 bases, J shed 8 bases, and the junction held 3 bases outside the gene matches. CDR1 is LGHNA, CDR2 YSLEER, per germline. This CDR3 comprises 14 residues. The CDR3 sequence is CASSQERGPGELFF. In DNA form, the CDR3 reads TGCGCCAGCAGCCAAGAAAGGGGGCCTGGGGAGCTGTTTTTT.

A few counts support this clonotype. The V call is TRBV28, the J call TRBJ1-2, with 8 bases fitting TRBD1. With 7 bases clipped from V and 2 bases from J, the junction kept 6 bases outside the gene matches. CDR1 and CDR2 (germline): MDHEN, SYDVKM. This CDR3 is built from 14 residues. The CDR3 DNA is TGTGCCAGCACTCTCCGGGACAGGAACTATGGCTACACCTTC. Translating it yields CASTLRDRNYGYTF.

This clonotype was seen ten or more times. The rearrangement links TRBV7-2 to TRBJ2-7, with TRBD2 matching over 12 bases. V shed 5 bases, J shed 5 bases, and the junction held 7 bases outside the gene matches. CDR1 SGHTA and CDR2 FQGNSA come from the germline V gene. The length of the CDR3 is 15 residues. The CDR3 protein is CASSPRTSGVHEQYF. The CDR3 region has the DNA TGTGCCAGCAGCCCCCGGACTAGCGGGGTCCACGAGCAGTACTTC.

The gene calls are TRBV6-1 and TRBJ1-5; no clear D gene. The germline V gene has CDR1 MNHNS and CDR2 SASEGT. The CDR3 extends over 12 amino acids. V lost 7 bases, J lost 11 bases, and 15 bases lay in between. CDR3 DNA sequence: TGTGCCAGCAAAGGTTTGGGCCCGGCCCAGCATTTT. Translation gives CASKGLGPAQHF.

This rearrangement joins TRBV15 to TRBJ2-2; 9 bases map to TRBD2. CDR3 size: 17 residues. The V and J ends lost 3 bases and 2 bases, in that order; junction bases with no gene match: 7. The germline CDR1 and CDR2 sequences are LNHNV and YYDKDF (reference sequence). CDR3 coding DNA: TGTGCCACCAGCAGGACCCTCCTAGCGGGAAACACCGGGGAGCTGTTTTTT. Residues: CATSRTLLAGNTGELFF.

The CDR3 reads CASSYSPGRPNSPLHF. The CDR3 DNA follows: TGTGCCAGCAGTTACTCCCCCGGCAGGCCCAATTCACCCCTCCACTTT. The gene calls are TRBV6-2 or TRBV6-3 and TRBJ1-6; D gene ambiguous. The CDR3 is 16 residues long. V lost 0 bases, J lost 7 bases, and 13 bases lay in between. Germline V gene lookup returns CDR1 MNHEY and CDR2 SVGEGT.

This clonotype appeared many times. This CDR3 is CASSPSGAPSGEQFF. In DNA, the CDR3 is TGTGCCAGCAGTCCCAGCGGGGCCCCTTCCGGTGAGCAGTTCTTC. The chain recombines TRBV6-5 with TRBJ2-1; 7 nucleotides agree with TRBD2. The CDR3 has 15 residues. V dropped 5 bases and J dropped 9; count of bases not matched to a gene: 13. CDR1 and CDR2 (germline): MNHEY, SVGAGI.

The genes are TRBV30 and TRBJ1-2, with D perhaps TRBD1 (6 bases). This CDR3 comprises 13 residues. Germline values: CDR1 GTSNPN, CDR2 SVGIG (reference sequence). V lost 6 bases and J lost 2, with 13 bases in between. The CDR3 region is CACDQGSNYGYTF. The CDR3 DNA sequence: TGTGCCTGCGATCAGGGGTCGAACTATGGCTACACCTTC. The complete variable domain, with remaining parts taken from reference TRBV30 and TRBJ1-2, reads SQTIHQWPATLVQPVGSPLSLECTVEGTSNPNLYWYRQAAGRGLQLLFYSVGIGQISSEVPQNLSASRPQDRQFILSSKKLLLSDSGFYLCACDQGSNYGYTFGSGTRLTVV.

V gene TRBV10-3 combines with J gene TRBJ2-5, with D possibly matching TRBD2 (6 bases). Trimming cost V 4 bases and J 3 bases, with 12 bases left between them. The CDR3 spans 14 residues. Germline-derived CDR1 and CDR2 are ENHRY and SYGVKD. CDR3 amino acids: CAISVQGGEETQYF. CDR3 sequence (DNA): TGTGCCATCAGTGTTCAGGGAGGCGAAGAGACCCAGTACTTC.

This clonotype has more than one count but fewer than ten. This sequence joins TRBV7-6 and TRBJ1-5, with 9 bases lining up with TRBD1. Germline-derived CDR1 and CDR2 are SGHVS and FNYEAQ. V was clipped by 4 bases and J by 6 bases; unmatched bases: 16. The CDR3 is made up of 18 amino acids. The CDR3 reads CASSYPSDRGERCQPQHF. In DNA, the CDR3 is TGTGCCAGCAGCTATCCCTCGGACAGGGGAGAAAGGTGTCAGCCCCAGCATTTT.

This rearrangement joins TRBV20-1 to TRBJ2-7; D uncertain. Deletions cut 3 bases from V and 2 bases from J, with 11 bases between. The CDR3 extends over 13 amino acids. Germline V gene lookup returns CDR1 DFQATT and CDR2 SNEGSKA (reference sequence). The CDR3 sequence: CSASGIGAYEQYF. In DNA, the CDR3 is TGCAGTGCTAGTGGAATCGGAGCCTACGAGCAGTACTTC.

The chain has TRBV6-5 and TRBJ2-7; 7 nucleotides match TRBD1. The V gene end was trimmed by 2 bases and the J gene end by 6 bases; junction bases not matched to a gene: 10. The CDR3 is 15 amino acids. Germline V CDR1 and CDR2: MNHEY, SVGAGI. The CDR3 sequence: CASSYGTVPYGEQYF. In DNA, the CDR3 is TGTGCCAGCAGTTACGGGACAGTCCCTTACGGCGAGCAGTACTTC.

This clonotype was detected a few times. The chain has TRBV12-3 or TRBV12-4 and TRBJ1-1; D gene unclear. This CDR3 has 15 amino acids. Trimming stripped 0 bases from V and 2 bases from J, with 10 bases between. CDR3: CASSLARRLNTEAFF. CDR3 DNA sequence: TGTGCCAGCAGTTTAGCTAGACGGCTTAACACTGAAGCTTTCTTT.

The J gene is TRBJ1-5, the V gene TRBV5-5; 9 bases line up with TRBD1. CDR1 is SGHKS, CDR2 YYEKEE, per germline (reference sequence). This CDR3 region has 15 residues. The junction had 8 bases not matched to a gene; V was cut back by 0 bases and J by 10 bases. The CDR3 DNA is TGTGCCAGCAGCTTGGGAGACAGGGGGAATTCCCCCCAGCATTTT. This encodes CASSLGDRGNSPQHF.

This clonotype occurred once. Mismatch with germline at one junction end may stem from a read error. The rearrangement links TRBV6-6 to TRBJ2-7, with TRBD2 matching over 10 bases. The CDR3 length is 14 residues. The V gene's germline CDR1 is MNHNY and CDR2 SVGAGI (reference sequence). This CDR3 reads CGSMASGRIYEQYF. The CDR3 nucleotides read TGTGGCAGCATGGCTAGCGGGAGAATCTACGAGCAGTACTTC.

Many counts were recorded for this clonotype. This chain links TRBV7-8 with TRBJ2-2; perhaps TRBD2 as D (6 bases). V was pared by 5 bases and J by 7 bases, with 14 bases between. The CDR3 loop spans 14 amino acids. Per germline, CDR1 SGHVS and CDR2 FQNEAQ. This chain's CDR3 is CASSRGTSHGELFF. CDR3 DNA sequence: TGTGCCAGCAGCCGAGGGACTTCGCACGGGGAGCTGTTTTTT. Full variable domain (missing parts from reference TRBV7-8 and TRBJ2-2): GAGVSQSPRYKVAKRGQDVALRCDPISGHVSLFWYQQALGQGPEFLTYFQNEAQLDKSGLPSDRFFAERPEGSVSTLKIQRTQQEDSAVYLCASSRGTSHGELFFGEGSRLTVL.

The chain is built from TRBV14 and TRBJ2-5, with 9 nucleotides matching TRBD2. Germline values: CDR1 SGHDN, CDR2 FVKESK. The CDR3 runs to 15 residues. V lost 3 bases, J lost 5 bases, and 7 bases stayed unmatched. CDR3 nucleotides: TGTGCCAGCAGCCAGAGACTAGCGGAGAGGGAGACCCAGTACTTC. Translating gives CASSQRLAERETQYF.